The TCR beta chain described here comes from a study of T-cell reconstitution after alpha-beta-depleted transplantation in children. Findings of the study overall: At around two months after transplant, the alpha-beta T cells were reportedly derived from several hundred expanded clones that came from non-depleted graft cells. From newly produced T cells came most of the T-cell counts and diversity one year after transplant.

From germline, CDR1 is LGHNA and CDR2 YSLEER. After removal of 1 base from V and 5 bases from J, the junction contained 11 bases not matched to a gene. The length of the CDR3 is 17 residues. This clonotype was counted between two and nine times. The antigen is undetermined. Unique molecular identifiers featured in how the TCRbeta library was prepared. TCRdb reanalysed the PCR reads using MiXCR and keeps one entry per CDR3 protein. The data contain some 200,000 distinct CDR3 sequences, 5% to 7.5% of them singletons. V usage is TRBV4-3 and J usage is TRBJ2-5, with TRBD2 identical over 9 bases. Specimen: PBMCs, collected before TCRalphabeta/CD19-depleted stem cell transplant. The sequence was obtained from a girl under three years old with combined immunodeficiency, due to receive a stem cell transplant. CDR3 amino acids: CASSQGGGGVLWETQYF. Here the CDR3 DNA reads TGCGCCAGCAGCCAAGGGGGCGGGGGGGTCCTCTGGGAGACCCAGTACTTC.